What follows is one T cell receptor beta chain and its context. A junction end diverges from the germline sequence, so it may reflect a read error. The data were produced by immunoSEQ multiplex PCR, yet TCRdb's version contains in-frame clones alone and is incomplete. This table holds fewer than 25,000 clones, about 77% found once. The sample is drawn from a study of somatic mutations in cytotoxic T cells in rheumatoid arthritis. The CDR3 is 17 residues long. Germline-derived CDR1 and CDR2 are SSHAT and FNYEAQ (reference sequence). This TCR derives from an adult with rheumatoid arthritis. The chain links TRBV7-7 to TRBJ2-1; TRBD2 matches 10 bases. Input material: CD8+ T cells sorted from blood. In DNA, the CDR3 is TGTGCTAGCAGCTTAGGAGGTGGAGCGGGGGGGAATAATGAGCAGTTCTTC. Translation gives CASSLGGGAGGNNEQFF.